This paragraph reports one T cell receptor (beta chain). Its antigen is not known. The data derive from a study of T cell repertoires in cytomegalovirus infection. Study summary: A matching HLA type, together with CMV infection, was signaled by public TCR beta signatures.

The germline CDR1 and CDR2 sequences are DFQATT and SNEGSKA (reference sequence). The CDR3 has 11 residues. The germline V and J ends were trimmed by 5 bases and 4 bases, with 9 bases remaining between them. Whole-study results and caveats: Dominating the ex vivo response were TCR beta clonotypes that were CMV-specific and HLA-C-restricted. Identification of carriers of CMV plus the relevant HLA was performed using cumulative public TCR beta family frequency.

TCRdb reprocessed the reads with MiXCR, giving one entry per CDR3 protein. Of hundreds of thousands of distinct CDR3 sequences listed, approximately 22% are singletons. The rearrangement joins TRBV20-1 to TRBJ2-7; D is unclear. This receptor was identified in a human donor in good health (CMV status not recorded). Some clones in this sample may be carry-over from other donors' samples. The sample comprised CD8+ T cells from PBMCs. This chain's CDR3 is CSAGTGYEQYF. In DNA, the CDR3 is TGCAGTGCTGGAACTGGGTACGAGCAGTACTTC.